The 28 T cell receptor beta chains below all came from one sample that was sequenced in a study of PD-L1 blockade in urothelial cancer. As to time point: pretreatment peripheral blood. Profiling relied on immunoSEQ multiplex PCR, and the TCRdb table lists in-frame clones only, not all of them. The sample holds roughly 130,000 clones, about 88% seen once. Material: PBMCs, obtained around atezolizumab (anti-PD-L1) treatment. These receptors all come from a man aged 45-65 years with urothelial cancer.

The chain is built from TRBV18 and TRBJ2-3, with D possibly TRBD2 on 6 matching bases. This CDR3 is 14 amino acids long. The germline CDR1 and CDR2 sequences are KGHSH and LQKENI. The V and J ends lost 4 bases and 1 base respectively, with 9 bases between them. The chain's CDR3 is CASSRVAGTDTQYF. The DNA of the CDR3 is TGTGCCAGCTCACGGGTAGCGGGCACAGATACGCAGTATTTT.

The chain joins TRBV9 to TRBJ1-4; 8 nucleotides agree with TRBD1. The V segment lost 0 bases and the J segment 2 bases; nucleotides outside the gene matches: 0. Per germline, CDR1 SGDLS and CDR2 YYNGEE. The CDR3 spans 15 residues. CDR3 protein: CASSVGQGTNEKLFF. CDR3 nucleotide sequence: TGTGCCAGCAGCGTAGGACAGGGGACTAATGAAAAACTGTTTTTT.

The chain has TRBV7-9 and TRBJ2-7; D uncertain. With 2 bases removed from V and 0 bases from J, the gap between germline ends came to 11 bases. The CDR3 spans 15 residues. Germline CDR1 and CDR2: SEHNR and FQNEAQ (reference sequence). Here the CDR3 reads CASSLPPRYSYEQYF. CDR3 nucleotide sequence: TGTGCCAGCAGCTTACCACCCAGGTACTCCTACGAGCAGTACTTC.

The chain employs TRBV7-2 and TRBJ2-2; 8 bases line up with TRBD2. V lost 4 bases, J lost 7 bases, and 8 bases stayed unmatched. The CDR3 length is 15 residues. From germline, CDR1 is SGHTA and CDR2 FQGNSA. CDR3 in DNA: TGTGCCAGCAGCTCCCCACGGACTAGCCACGGGGAGCTGTTTTTT. Its translation is CASSSPRTSHGELFF.

The genes are TRBV28 and TRBJ1-5; 7 bases line up with TRBD1. V lost 6 bases and J lost 0; bases outside the gene matches: 2. The CDR3 extends over 14 amino acids. Germline lookup yields CDR1 MDHEN and CDR2 SYDVKM. The CDR3 DNA reads as TGTGCCAGCAGACAGGGGAATAGCAATCAGCCCCAGCATTTT. Amino acids: CASRQGNSNQPQHF.

Here the CDR3 DNA reads TGTGCCAGCAGTTACATGGAGGGTCTAACTTTCTTT. This codes for CASSYMEGLTFF. This chain uses TRBV6-6 with TRBJ1-1; D remains ambiguous. V was shortened by 2 bases and J by 12 bases, with 13 bases between the two germline ends. Germline V CDR1 and CDR2: MNHNY, SVGAGI (reference sequence). There are 12 residues in the CDR3.

This chain uses TRBV5-4 with TRBJ2-5; possible D gene TRBD2, 7 bases. V lost 4 bases, J lost 1 base, and 17 bases lay in between. In germline, CDR1 is SGHNT, CDR2 YYREEE (reference sequence). CDR3 length: 16 amino acids. CDR3 nucleotide sequence: TGTGCCAGCAGCGGGGGGGGACAAGGACTCCAAGAGACCCAGTACTTC. Translating gives CASSGGGQGLQETQYF.

The chain is built from TRBV7-3 and TRBJ1-6; D not resolved. The CDR3 extends over 13 amino acids. The germline V gene has CDR1 SGHTA and CDR2 FQGTGA. The germline V and J ends were trimmed by 5 bases and 6 bases, with 8 bases remaining between them. The CDR3 DNA reads as TGTGCCAGCAGCCGTACGGTTAATTCACCCCTCCACTTT. Translating gives CASSRTVNSPLHF.

J is TRBJ2-7 and V is TRBV5-1, with 8 bases fitting TRBD1. From germline, CDR1 is SGHRS and CDR2 YFSETQ. This CDR3 region has 11 residues. The J segment lost 12 bases and the V segment lost 4 bases, leaving 6 bases of the junction unmatched. As DNA, the CDR3 is TGCGCCAGCAGCCCTGGGACAGGAAGGTACTTC. Its protein is CASSPGTGRYF.

Here the CDR3 DNA reads TGTGCCAGTAGTATCGGACAGGGGGCTCCTTCTGGGGCCAACGTCCTGACTTTC. This translates into CASSIGQGAPSGANVLTF. V and J are TRBV19 and TRBJ2-6; TRBD1 aligns across 11 bases. The CDR3 covers 18 residues. Germline V gene sequence: CDR1 LNHDA, CDR2 SQIVND (reference sequence). V dropped 3 bases and J dropped 1; count of bases not matched to a gene: 5.

This chain joins TRBV5-4 and TRBJ2-5; D is undetermined. V gave up 2 bases and J gave up 5 bases, with 4 bases separating them. The CDR3 covers 11 residues. Germline CDR1 is SGHNT and CDR2 is YYREEE (reference sequence). The CDR3 coding sequence is TGTGCCAGCAGCTTCGGTGAGACCCAGTACTTC. It yields the protein CASSFGETQYF.

The gene calls are TRBV7-9 and TRBJ2-7; 14 bases align to TRBD2. The germline V gene encodes CDR1 SEHNR and CDR2 FQNEAQ (reference sequence). Germline trimming cut 4 bases from V and 5 bases from J; bases unmatched to any gene: 10. CDR3 length equals 17 residues. Written as DNA, the CDR3 is TGTGCCAGCAGCTCACACGGGACTAGCGGGAGCGGCCACGAGCAGTACTTC. Translation: CASSSHGTSGSGHEQYF.

The V call is TRBV7-8, the J call TRBJ2-5; tentatively, D is TRBD1 (5 bases). This CDR3 comprises 14 residues. Trimming pared 1 base from V and 5 bases from J, leaving 11 bases between. In germline, CDR1 is SGHVS, CDR2 FQNEAQ. This CDR3 reads CASSLVRGEETQYF. The CDR3 DNA reads TGTGCCAGCAGCTTAGTTAGGGGTGAGGAGACCCAGTACTTC.

In its sample, this clone was seen once. CDR3 amino acids: CASSGTLAGVPETQYF. The CDR3 DNA reads as TGTGCCAGCAGCGGAACACTAGCGGGAGTCCCGGAGACCCAGTACTTC. The chain combines TRBV9 with TRBJ2-5; 11 bases agree with TRBD2. Germline assignment: CDR1 SGDLS and CDR2 YYNGEE. The CDR3 extends over 16 amino acids. J was trimmed by 5 bases and V by 3 bases; bases with no gene match: 9.

Turning to this clone: This same CDR3 is encoded by further DNA sequences in the sample. V usage is TRBV9 and J usage is TRBJ1-2; TRBD1 matches 7 bases. Germline CDR1 is SGDLS and CDR2 is YYNGEE. The CDR3 runs 15 residues. J lost 2 bases, V lost 0 bases, and 4 bases had no gene match. CDR3 sequence (DNA): TGTGCCAGCAGCGTAGGAGGGACAGCCAACTATGGCTACACCTTC. Translating gives CASSVGGTANYGYTF.

The chain joins TRBV28 to TRBJ1-2; 9 bases align to TRBD1. V lost 4 bases to trimming and J lost 6 bases; unmatched junction nucleotides: 15. The CDR3 covers 17 residues. Per germline, CDR1 MDHEN and CDR2 SYDVKM. CDR3 DNA sequence: TGTGCCAGCAGTTCATCCGGGACAGGGATGGTGGGTAATGGCTACACCTTC. It yields the protein CASSSSGTGMVGNGYTF.

This chain connects TRBV19 to TRBJ2-7, with D possibly TRBD1 on 5 matching bases. The CDR3 is 16 amino acids. Per germline, CDR1 LNHDA and CDR2 SQIVND (reference sequence). Between the trimmed V and J ends, which lost 5 bases and 0 bases, there was a span of 17 bases. As DNA, the CDR3 is TGTGCCAGTAGTCCAGGCCCAGGGTTGAGCTCCTACGAGCAGTACTTC. It codes for CASSPGPGLSSYEQYF.

This chain connects TRBV19 to TRBJ2-4; TRBD2 is a possible D gene (5 bases). Trimming took 5 bases from V and 1 from J, leaving 12 bases between them. Germline V lookup: CDR1 LNHDA, CDR2 SQIVND (reference sequence). This CDR3 is 15 amino acids long. CDR3 DNA: TGTGCCAGTAGTGTTTACGGGGAGGCCAAAAACATTCAGTACTTC. Translating it yields CASSVYGEAKNIQYF.

The chain has TRBV4-1 and TRBJ1-1; TRBD1 aligns across 7 bases. The CDR3 has 16 residues. The trim removed 0 bases at V and 4 bases at J, leaving 8 bases unmatched. The germline gives CDR1 MGHRA, CDR2 YSYEKL. The CDR3 sequence: CASSQDKRGRGTEAFF. The CDR3 DNA is TGCGCCAGCAGCCAAGATAAGAGGGGGCGCGGCACTGAAGCTTTCTTT.

The chain has TRBV11-2 and TRBJ2-7; TRBD1 aligns across 12 bases. Trimming cost V 3 bases and J 1 base; bases outside gene matches: 7. Looked up from germline, CDR1 is SGHAT and CDR2 is FQNNGV. The CDR3 is made up of 17 amino acids. CDR3 coding DNA: TGTGCCAGCAGCTTGGGGACAGGGGGCCCCTTATCCTACGAGCAGTACTTC. This gives the protein CASSLGTGGPLSYEQYF.

The rearrangement joins TRBV5-1 to TRBJ2-1; 7 nucleotides match TRBD2. This CDR3 has 16 residues. J lost 6 bases, V lost 4 bases, and 13 bases had no gene match. Germline CDR1 is SGHRS and CDR2 is YFSETQ. The CDR3 loop is CASSHYGTTPSNEQFF. CDR3 DNA sequence: TGCGCCAGCAGCCACTACGGGACTACTCCCTCCAATGAGCAGTTCTTC.

This rearrangement joins TRBV4-1 to TRBJ2-1; 8 positions match TRBD2. The CDR3 is 16 amino acids. The germline V gene encodes CDR1 MGHRA and CDR2 YSYEKL. Germline trimming cut 3 bases from V and 2 bases from J; bases unmatched to any gene: 6. The CDR3 here is CASSQSLADPYNEQFF. CDR3 nucleotides: TGCGCCAGCAGCCAGTCACTAGCGGACCCCTACAATGAGCAGTTCTTC.

This chain joins TRBV7-6 and TRBJ1-2; 9 bases are shared with TRBD1. V lost 4 bases, J lost 1 base, and 1 base stayed unmatched. This CDR3 has 14 residues. Germline loops: CDR1 SGHVS, CDR2 FNYEAQ. CDR3: CASSSGQGNYGYTF. The DNA for the CDR3 is TGTGCCAGCAGCTCGGGACAGGGTAACTATGGCTACACCTTC.

This clone has only one observation. The chain employs TRBV9 and TRBJ2-7; 10 nucleotides line up with TRBD1. The germline V gene has CDR1 SGDLS and CDR2 YYNGEE. The CDR3 contains 14 residues. V lost 0 bases and J lost 4; bases outside the gene matches: 1. The CDR3 nucleotides are TGTGCCAGCAGCGTAGCGGGACAGGGGTACGAGCAGTACTTC. This gives the protein CASSVAGQGYEQYF.

V gene TRBV5-1 combines with J gene TRBJ2-2; 8 bases map to TRBD2. Per the germline V gene, CDR1 is SGHRS and CDR2 is YFSETQ. The CDR3 spans 14 residues. V was clipped by 3 bases and J by 4 bases; unmatched bases: 2. The CDR3 DNA is TGCGCCAGCAGCTCCGGGGGGGCCACCGGGGAGCTGTTTTTT. It translates to CASSSGGATGELFF.

The V and J genes are TRBV19 and TRBJ2-7; D possibly corresponds to TRBD2 (5 bases). Between the trimmed V and J ends, which lost 2 bases and 5 bases, there was a span of 10 bases. CDR1 is LNHDA, CDR2 SQIVND, per germline (reference sequence). This CDR3 contains 13 residues. Here the CDR3 DNA reads TGTGCCAGTAGTATATCGGGGTCCCACGAGCAGTACTTC. The encoded protein is CASSISGSHEQYF.

The CDR3 sequence: CASSLDWTSGYNEQFF. For the CDR3, the DNA is TGCGCCAGCAGCTTGGACTGGACTAGCGGGTACAATGAGCAGTTCTTC. This chain joins TRBV5-1 and TRBJ2-1, with 11 nucleotides matching TRBD2. With V trimmed by 0 bases and J by 4 bases, 3 bases remained unmatched. CDR1 SGHRS and CDR2 YFSETQ come from the germline V gene. CDR3 length: 16 amino acids.

CDR3 coding DNA: TGTGCCAGTAGTATAGAGCTAGCGGGAGTTCGGAATGAGCAGTTCTTC. This encodes CASSIELAGVRNEQFF. This chain joins TRBV19 and TRBJ2-1; 10 bases map to TRBD2. The CDR3 spans 16 residues. Germline trimming cut 0 bases from V and 7 bases from J; bases unmatched to any gene: 6. CDR1 is LNHDA, CDR2 SQIVND, per germline (reference sequence).